The 19 T cell receptor beta chains presented below share a single source sample, sequenced in a study of immune evolution from preneoplasia to lung adenocarcinoma. Sequencing was performed with immunoSEQ multiplex PCR; in TCRdb, only in-frame clones are kept and a portion is missing. The repertoire holds about 4,500 clones, with about four fifths as singletons. Sequencing used FFPE invasive lung adenocarcinoma tissue. These receptors came from a person between 35 and 60 years old with lung adenocarcinoma. Some clones in this sample may be carry-over from other donors' samples.

In DNA, the CDR3 is TGTGCCAGCAGCTTAGGGGGACGGTTCTACGAGCAGTACTTC. Protein product: CASSLGGRFYEQYF. J is TRBJ2-7 and V is TRBV11-1, with D possibly being TRBD1 or TRBD2 (5 bases each). The CDR3 has 14 amino acids. Looked up from germline, CDR1 is SGHAT and CDR2 is FQDESV (reference sequence). The V end lost 1 base, the J end lost 3 bases, and 10 bases lay between the germline ends.

The gene calls are TRBV10-1 and TRBJ1-3, with D hard to call. V was pared by 0 bases and J by 0 bases, with 6 bases between. Germline V gene sequence: CDR1 WNHNN, CDR2 SYGVQD (reference sequence). There are 15 residues in the CDR3. The DNA of the CDR3 is TGCGCCAGCAGTGAGTCGGCAAACTCTGGAAACACCATATATTTT. Residues: CASSESANSGNTIYF.

V and J are TRBV30 and TRBJ2-5; D is unresolved. CDR1 and CDR2 from the germline V gene are GTSNPN and SVGIG (reference sequence). Trimming stripped 5 bases from V and 2 bases from J, with 15 bases between. The CDR3 consists of 14 residues. CDR3 sequence reads: CAWSAKGKQETQYF. CDR3 nucleotide sequence: TGTGCCTGGTCTGCGAAAGGAAAACAAGAGACCCAGTACTTC.

The chain links TRBV30 to TRBJ2-1; 8 positions agree with TRBD2. The germline gives CDR1 GTSNPN, CDR2 SVGIG (reference sequence). The CDR3 spans 14 residues. J gave up 4 bases and V 4 bases, and 6 bases lay outside the gene matches. Written as DNA, the CDR3 is TGTGCCTGGACTACGGGGGGGGGATACAATGAGCAGTTCTTC. As protein: CAWTTGGGYNEQFF.

Here the CDR3 DNA reads TGTGCCAGCAGCTTAGAAAGCGGGGGGGCTCACTCCTACGAGCAGTACTTC. Protein: CASSLESGGAHSYEQYF. The chain employs TRBV7-2 and TRBJ2-7; 10 nucleotides align to TRBD2. The junction had 6 bases not matched to a gene; V was cut back by 1 base and J by 0 bases. CDR1 SGHTA and CDR2 FQGNSA come from the germline V gene. The CDR3 extends over 17 amino acids. The whole variable domain, filled in from reference TRBV7-2 and TRBJ2-7, reads GAGVSQSPSNKVTEKGKDVELRCDPISGHTALYWYRQSLGQGLEFLIYFQGNSAPDKSGLPSDRFSAERTGGSVSTLTIQRTQQEDSAVYLCASSLESGGAHSYEQYFGPGTRLTVT.

This chain connects TRBV6-1 to TRBJ2-7, with TRBD2 identical over 14 bases. V lost 2 bases to trimming and J lost 5 bases; unmatched junction nucleotides: 11. The CDR3 covers 18 residues. CDR1 and CDR2 (germline): MNHNS, SASEGT. The CDR3 loop reads CASSEIWGTSGRGHEQYF. The DNA of the CDR3 is TGTGCCAGCAGTGAAATTTGGGGGACTAGCGGGAGAGGCCACGAGCAGTACTTC.

V and J are TRBV6-6 and TRBJ2-1; D call uncertain. Trimming stripped 6 bases from V and 2 bases from J, with 5 bases between. The CDR3 extends over 12 amino acids. Germline V lookup: CDR1 MNHNY, CDR2 SVGAGI (reference sequence). The CDR3 DNA reads as TGTGCCAGCAGCCGGGCCTACAATGAGCAGTTCTTC. Its protein is CASSRAYNEQFF.

The chain joins TRBV6-4 to TRBJ2-2; 11 positions agree with TRBD2. The CDR3 is 14 residues long. After removal of 0 bases from V and 9 bases from J, the junction contained 0 bases not matched to a gene. Germline loops: CDR1 MRHNA, CDR2 SNTAGT. DNA of the CDR3: TGTGCCAGCAGTGACTCGACTAGCGGGAGGGAGCTGTTTTTT. Encoded protein: CASSDSTSGRELFF.

This clone has a handful of counts. J is TRBJ2-7 and V is TRBV27; 7 bases agree with TRBD2. This CDR3 spans 13 amino acids. CDR1 is MNHEY and CDR2 is SMNVEV in the germline V gene (reference sequence). V dropped 7 bases and J dropped 3; count of bases not matched to a gene: 6. This CDR3 reads CASIGGGRYEQYF. In DNA, the CDR3 is TGTGCCAGCATCGGGGGAGGGCGCTACGAGCAGTACTTC.

The J gene is TRBJ2-1, the V gene TRBV11-3; no firm D call. Germline lookup yields CDR1 SGHNT and CDR2 YENEEA. This CDR3 spans 11 amino acids. V lost 6 bases, J lost 5 bases, and 5 bases lay in between. CDR3 in amino acids: CASRENNEQFF. DNA of the CDR3: TGTGCCAGCAGGGAAAACAATGAGCAGTTCTTC.

This sequence joins TRBV5-4 and TRBJ1-2; 7 nucleotides line up with TRBD1. After removal of 4 bases from V and 6 bases from J, the junction contained 9 bases not matched to a gene. The CDR3 spans 14 residues. Germline V gene data show CDR1 as SGHNT and CDR2 as YYREEE (reference sequence). CDR3 region: CASSPSTGSHGYTF. In nucleotides, the CDR3 is TGTGCCAGCAGCCCCTCGACAGGGTCCCATGGCTACACCTTC. Based on the CDR3 plus reference TRBV5-4 and TRBJ1-2, the full variable domain is ETGVTQSPTHLIKTRGQQVTLRCSSQSGHNTVSWYQQALGQGPQFIFQYYREEENGRGNFPPRFSGLQFPNYSSELNVNALELDDSALYLCASSPSTGSHGYTFGSGTRLTVV.

J is TRBJ2-7 and V is TRBV10-2; D gene uncertain. The V and J ends lost 6 bases and 2 bases respectively, with 14 bases between them. Germline V gene sequence: CDR1 WSHSY, CDR2 SAAADI. The CDR3 has 14 residues. The CDR3 sequence is CASSQQTEPYEQYF. CDR3 in DNA: TGCGCCAGCAGCCAACAGACGGAACCCTACGAGCAGTACTTC.

V and J are TRBV7-2 and TRBJ2-2; no firm D call. The germline V gene has CDR1 SGHTA and CDR2 FQGNSA. V gave up 1 base and J gave up 4 bases, with 4 bases separating them. This CDR3 is 13 amino acids long. The CDR3 sequence: CASSLDITGELFF. The DNA of the CDR3 is TGTGCCAGCAGCTTAGACATCACCGGGGAGCTGTTTTTT. The full variable domain, its missing parts supplied by reference TRBV7-2 and TRBJ2-2, is GAGVSQSPSNKVTEKGKDVELRCDPISGHTALYWYRQSLGQGLEFLIYFQGNSAPDKSGLPSDRFSAERTGGSVSTLTIQRTQQEDSAVYLCASSLDITGELFFGEGSRLTVL.

The chain couples TRBV19 to TRBJ2-7; no clear D. The length of the CDR3 is 13 residues. Germline V gene data show CDR1 as LNHDA and CDR2 as SQIVND (reference sequence). V dropped 9 bases and J dropped 0 bases, with 12 bases sitting between them. As DNA, the CDR3 is TGTGCCAGCAAAGACACCAACTCCTACGAGCAGTACTTC. It encodes CASKDTNSYEQYF.

The chain recombines TRBV14 with TRBJ2-7; D ambiguous. Germline lookup yields CDR1 SGHDN and CDR2 FVKESK. The CDR3 is 13 residues long. The V and J ends lost 2 bases and 5 bases respectively, with 10 bases between them. The CDR3 sequence: CASSQKRINEQYF. In nucleotides, the CDR3 is TGTGCCAGCAGCCAAAAGAGAATCAACGAGCAGTACTTC.

This chain links TRBV19 with TRBJ1-4; a weak D match, TRBD1 (5 bases). Trimming removed 5 bases at V and 0 bases at J, with 10 bases between. Germline assignment: CDR1 LNHDA and CDR2 SQIVND (reference sequence). The CDR3 covers 15 residues. CDR3 sequence reads: CASSPGTATNEKLFF. In DNA form, the CDR3 reads TGTGCCAGTAGTCCCGGGACGGCAACTAATGAAAAACTGTTTTTT.

This clone was detected only once. CDR3 nucleotide sequence: TGCAGCGCTGGGAAACAGGGAGTGGGTAATGAGCAGTTCTTC. This gives the protein CSAGKQGVGNEQFF. The rearrangement links TRBV29-1 to TRBJ2-1; TRBD1 is a possible D gene (6 bases). Germline-derived CDR1 and CDR2 are SQVTM and ANQGSEA. With 7 bases removed from V and 7 bases from J, the gap between germline ends came to 20 bases. This CDR3 comprises 14 residues.

The chain recombines TRBV15 with TRBJ1-1, with D unresolved. Germline-derived CDR1 and CDR2 are LNHNV and YYDKDF (reference sequence). This CDR3 comprises 13 residues. Trimming removed 3 bases from V and 0 bases from J, with 5 bases in between. CDR3 DNA: TGTGCCACCAGCAGTCGGTTGAACACTGAAGCTTTCTTT. As protein: CATSSRLNTEAFF.

A word on this clone: One junction end does not reproduce the germline sequence, and a read error may be involved. This rearrangement joins TRBV2 to TRBJ1-1, with D tentatively TRBD1 (6 bases). This CDR3 comprises 15 residues. Germline V gene sequence: CDR1 SNHLY, CDR2 FYNNEI. CDR3 region: CASREGQIRNTEAFF. CDR3 sequence (DNA): TGTGCCAGCAGAGAAGGACAGATCCGTAACACTGAAGCTTTCTTT.